This T cell receptor beta chain was obtained from a study of shared clonotypes between healthy human individuals. For the study at large: Per donor, CD8 memory used one plate, CD8 naive used two, CD4 memory used three and CD4 naive used three. Overall study findings and caveats: The sampled material consisted only of blood, and tissue repertoires are likely to differ.

Each cell subset's genomic DNA was divided evenly among several immunoSEQ plates. The protocol was immunoSEQ multiplex PCR, while the TCRdb copy is restricted to in-frame clones and leaves out a portion. Of some 2,500,000 clones detected, roughly 93% appear once; the ten largest clones hold around 0.4%. This clone was found once. Its cognate antigen is unknown. CDR1 and CDR2 (germline): SQVTM, ANQGSEA. The ends were cut back, 7 bases at V and 2 bases at J, with 9 bases in the middle. The CDR3 covers 13 residues. The chain recombines TRBV29-1 with TRBJ2-6; no clear D. The sample was naive CD4+ T cells from PBMCs. Indicated subset: CD45RA+ positively selected. This receptor was taken from a man younger than 35 in good health. Some clones in this sample may be carry-over from other donors' samples. CDR3 DNA: TGCAGCGCCTACCCTACTGGGGCCAACGTCCTGACTTTC. As protein: CSAYPTGANVLTF. Complete variable domain (other parts from reference TRBV29-1 and TRBJ2-6): SAVISQKPSRDICQRGTSLTIQCQVDSQVTMMFWYRQQPGQSLTLIATANQGSEATYESGFVIDKFPISRPNLTFSTLTVSNMSPEDSSIYLCSAYPTGANVLTFGAGSRLTVL.